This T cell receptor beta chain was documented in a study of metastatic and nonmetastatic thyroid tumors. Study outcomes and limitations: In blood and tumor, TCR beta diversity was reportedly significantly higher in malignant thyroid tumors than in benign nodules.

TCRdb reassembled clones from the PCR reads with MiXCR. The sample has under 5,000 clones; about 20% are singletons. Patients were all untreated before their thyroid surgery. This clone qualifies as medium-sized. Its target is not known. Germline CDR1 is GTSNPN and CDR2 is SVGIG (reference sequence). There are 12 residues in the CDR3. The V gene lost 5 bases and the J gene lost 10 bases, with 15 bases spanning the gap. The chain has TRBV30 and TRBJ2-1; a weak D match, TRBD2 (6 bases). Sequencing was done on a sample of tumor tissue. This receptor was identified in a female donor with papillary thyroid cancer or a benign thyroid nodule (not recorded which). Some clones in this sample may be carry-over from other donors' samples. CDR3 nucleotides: TGTGCCTGGGAACGCCGGCGGGGCGAGCAGTTCTTC. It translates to CAWERRRGEQFF. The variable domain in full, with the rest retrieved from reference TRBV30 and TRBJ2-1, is SQTIHQWPATLVQPVGSPLSLECTVEGTSNPNLYWYRQAAGRGLQLLFYSVGIGQISSEVPQNLSASRPQDRQFILSSKKLLLSDSGFYLCAWERRRGEQFFGPGTRLTVL.